These T cell receptor beta chains were read from a single sample in a study of T cells in Graves' hyperthyroidism and ophthalmopathy. TCRdb reprocessed the multiplex PCR reads with MiXCR, giving one entry per CDR3 protein. The table records about 360,000 distinct CDR3 sequences, about a fifth of them present only once. The material sequenced was blood. The receptors shown here come from a woman aged 18-29 years with Graves' hyperthyroidism. CDR3s include the opening cysteine and the closing phenylalanine or tryptophan. The order of the fields is V gene, J gene, D gene, CDR3 length, clone size, CDR3 DNA, CDR3 protein. The D gene is left open where the match is weak. The size field is filled for only some rows; it gives once, few, many or a size class.

V gene: TRBV5-1
J gene: TRBJ1-3
D gene: .
CDR3 length: 15
clone size: many
CDR3 DNA: TGCGCCAGCAGCTTGGGACCAGACTCTGGAAACACCATATATTTT
CDR3 protein: CASSLGPDSGNTIYF

V gene: TRBV29-1
J gene: TRBJ2-7
D gene: TRBD2
CDR3 length: 16
clone size: .
CDR3 DNA: TGCAGCGTTGGCAGGATCGGGGGGAAGAGCTCCTACGAGCAGTACTTC
CDR3 protein: CSVGRIGGKSSYEQYF

V gene: TRBV18
J gene: TRBJ1-1
D gene: .
CDR3 length: 14
clone size: many
CDR3 DNA: TGTGCCAGCTCCCCGACAAGGACTCGCACTGAAGCTTTCTTT
CDR3 protein: CASSPTRTRTEAFF

V gene: TRBV6-1
J gene: TRBJ1-5
D gene: .
CDR3 length: 13
clone size: many
CDR3 DNA: TGTGCCAGCAGGAAGGGCCTCAATCAGCCCCAGCATTTT
CDR3 protein: CASRKGLNQPQHF

V gene: TRBV29-1
J gene: TRBJ2-7
D gene: TRBD1
CDR3 length: 13
clone size: many
CDR3 DNA: TGCAGCGTTGAGGGGACAGGGAACTACGAGCAGTACTTC
CDR3 protein: CSVEGTGNYEQYF

V gene: TRBV28
J gene: TRBJ1-1
D gene: .
CDR3 length: 13
clone size: many
CDR3 DNA: TGTGCCAGCACCGACAGGTCCCGGACTGAAGCTTTCTTT
CDR3 protein: CASTDRSRTEAFF

V gene: TRBV20-1
J gene: TRBJ1-2
D gene: TRBD1
CDR3 length: 13
clone size: many
CDR3 DNA: TGCAGTGCTAGAGCCCAGACAGGGCTTGGCTACACCTTC
CDR3 protein: CSARAQTGLGYTF

V gene: TRBV29-1
J gene: TRBJ1-5
D gene: TRBD1
CDR3 length: 13
clone size: many
CDR3 DNA: TGCAGCGTACGGGACAGGGCGGATCAGCCCCAGCATTTT
CDR3 protein: CSVRDRADQPQHF

V gene: TRBV30
J gene: TRBJ2-4
D gene: .
CDR3 length: 13
clone size: .
CDR3 DNA: TGTGCCTGGAGCCGGTTCGGGGGGCTCATTCAGTACTTC
CDR3 protein: CAWSRFGGLIQYF

V gene: TRBV24-1
J gene: TRBJ2-2
D gene: .
CDR3 length: 17
clone size: many
CDR3 DNA: TGTGCCACCAGTGATTTGCATGGGGGATCGGGGACCGGGGAGCTGTTTTTT
CDR3 protein: CATSDLHGGSGTGELFF

V gene: TRBV2
J gene: TRBJ1-5
D gene: TRBD1
CDR3 length: 13
clone size: many
CDR3 DNA: TGTGCCAGCAGTGGGCCAGGGGGGCAGCCCCAGCATTTT
CDR3 protein: CASSGPGGQPQHF

V gene: TRBV11-3
J gene: TRBJ2-5
D gene: .
CDR3 length: 13
clone size: many
CDR3 DNA: TGTGCCAGTTCAAACGGCGGGCAAGAGACCCAGTACTTC
CDR3 protein: CASSNGGQETQYF

V gene: TRBV20-1
J gene: TRBJ2-7
D gene: .
CDR3 length: 14
clone size: few
CDR3 DNA: TGCAGTGCTAGAGATCTTGGGAGCTCCTACGAGCAGTACTTC
CDR3 protein: CSARDLGSSYEQYF

V gene: TRBV7-9
J gene: TRBJ2-1
D gene: .
CDR3 length: 12
clone size: .
CDR3 DNA: TGTGCCAGCAGCTTAGTCGACAATGAGCAGTTCTTC
CDR3 protein: CASSLVDNEQFF

V gene: TRBV12-3/TRBV12-4
J gene: TRBJ1-5
D gene: .
CDR3 length: 17
clone size: many
CDR3 DNA: TGTGCCAGCAGTTTCACGGGCTGGGGCGTCGGATATCAGCCCCAGCATTTT
CDR3 protein: CASSFTGWGVGYQPQHF

V gene: TRBV12-3/TRBV12-4
J gene: TRBJ2-5
D gene: .
CDR3 length: 13
clone size: many
CDR3 DNA: TGTGCCAGCAGTTTTAGGGAGGAAGAGACCCAGTACTTC
CDR3 protein: CASSFREEETQYF

V gene: TRBV24-1
J gene: TRBJ2-5
D gene: .
CDR3 length: 14
clone size: many
CDR3 DNA: TGTGCCACCAGCAGGGCAGACAACCAAGAGACCCAGTACTTC
CDR3 protein: CATSRADNQETQYF

V gene: TRBV6-5
J gene: TRBJ2-3
D gene: TRBD2
CDR3 length: 15
clone size: .
CDR3 DNA: TGTGCCAGCAGCTATCTAGCGGGGGGGACAGATACGCAGTATTTT
CDR3 protein: CASSYLAGGTDTQYF

V gene: TRBV30
J gene: TRBJ2-4
D gene: .
CDR3 length: 13
clone size: many
CDR3 DNA: TGTGCCTGGAGTGTACAGGGTGCGAACATTCAGTACTTC
CDR3 protein: CAWSVQGANIQYF

V gene: TRBV7-8
J gene: TRBJ1-3
D gene: .
CDR3 length: 15
clone size: many
CDR3 DNA: TGTGCCAGCAGCTTAAGGTGGACTCCTGGAAACACCATATATTTT
CDR3 protein: CASSLRWTPGNTIYF

V gene: TRBV15
J gene: TRBJ2-5
D gene: .
CDR3 length: 14
clone size: many
CDR3 DNA: TGTGCCACCAGCAGTAGTGTTTACCAAGAGACCCAGTACTTC
CDR3 protein: CATSSSVYQETQYF

V gene: TRBV6-1
J gene: TRBJ1-2
D gene: .
CDR3 length: 13
clone size: many
CDR3 DNA: TGTGCCACCTGGGCTGGAAACAACTATGGCTACACCTTC
CDR3 protein: CATWAGNNYGYTF

V gene: TRBV6-5
J gene: TRBJ1-1
D gene: .
CDR3 length: 13
clone size: many
CDR3 DNA: TGTGCCAGCAGGTTACAGGGGAACACTGAAGCTTTCTTT
CDR3 protein: CASRLQGNTEAFF

V gene: TRBV29-1
J gene: TRBJ2-5
D gene: TRBD2
CDR3 length: 15
clone size: few
CDR3 DNA: TGCAGCGTCTGGACTAGCCGTTCTTACCAAGAGACCCAGTACTTC
CDR3 protein: CSVWTSRSYQETQYF

V gene: TRBV9
J gene: TRBJ2-7
D gene: .
CDR3 length: 14
clone size: .
CDR3 DNA: TGTGCCAGCAGCGCGGGACTCCTCTCCTACGAGCAGTACTTC
CDR3 protein: CASSAGLLSYEQYF

V gene: TRBV5-6
J gene: TRBJ1-3
D gene: .
CDR3 length: 15
clone size: many
CDR3 DNA: TGTGCCAGCAGCTTGTTTCGCGAGTCTGGAAACACCATATATTTT
CDR3 protein: CASSLFRESGNTIYF

V gene: TRBV12-3/TRBV12-4
J gene: TRBJ2-2
D gene: .
CDR3 length: 12
clone size: many
CDR3 DNA: TGTGCCAGCAGCCCGGACACCGGGGAGCTGTTTTTT
CDR3 protein: CASSPDTGELFF

V gene: TRBV11-2
J gene: TRBJ2-5
D gene: TRBD2
CDR3 length: 14
clone size: many
CDR3 DNA: TGTGCCAGCACCTTAGCGGGACTAGAGGAGACCCAGTACTTC
CDR3 protein: CASTLAGLEETQYF

V gene: TRBV12-3/TRBV12-4
J gene: TRBJ2-3
D gene: TRBD2
CDR3 length: 13
clone size: many
CDR3 DNA: TGTGCCAGCGATCGACTAGCGGCAGATACGCAGTATTTT
CDR3 protein: CASDRLAADTQYF

V gene: TRBV13
J gene: TRBJ1-2
D gene: TRBD1
CDR3 length: 13
clone size: many
CDR3 DNA: TGTGCCAGCAGCTTGCGACAGGGTCATGGCTACACCTTC
CDR3 protein: CASSLRQGHGYTF

V gene: TRBV6-5
J gene: TRBJ2-7
D gene: .
CDR3 length: 14
clone size: many
CDR3 DNA: TGTGCCAGCAGTTCCCGGTTTAGCTCCTACGAGCAGTACTTC
CDR3 protein: CASSSRFSSYEQYF

V gene: TRBV12-3/TRBV12-4
J gene: TRBJ2-7
D gene: .
CDR3 length: 12
clone size: few
CDR3 DNA: TGTGCCAGCAGTTTAGAGAACACCGAGCAGTACTTC
CDR3 protein: CASSLENTEQYF

V gene: TRBV6-1
J gene: TRBJ2-2
D gene: .
CDR3 length: 14
clone size: many
CDR3 DNA: TGTGCCAGCAGTCGCCGACGGGTCGCCGGGGAGCTGTTTTTT
CDR3 protein: CASSRRRVAGELFF